A single TCR beta chain is shown here with its context. Its cognate antigen is unknown. This sample was included in a study of identical twins. Study results and caveats: Twin-shared out-of-frame alpha sequences were enriched for low generation probability. Partly confounded zero-insertion analyses could result from invariant MAIT and iNKT cells. Where beta out-of-frame sequences were concerned, excess twin sharing was weaker.

Template switching added a universal primer site, and cDNA bore unique molecular identifiers. One entry per CDR3 protein results from TCRdb running MiXCR on the 5' RACE reads. The sample lists roughly 1.6 million distinct CDR3 sequences; around 29% were seen once. The receptor comes from a newborn girl in good health. The specimen sequenced was cord blood.

The CDR3 region has the DNA TGCGCCAGCAGCTTGGCCGTGGGGAACACCGGGGAGCTGTTTTTT. Translated, it gives CASSLAVGNTGELFF. The V and J genes are TRBV5-1 and TRBJ2-2; D is unclear. The CDR3 length is 15 residues. Trimming cost V 0 bases and J 1 base, with 7 bases left between them. Germline V CDR1 and CDR2: SGHRS, YFSETQ.